This T cell receptor (beta chain) was captured in a study of PD-1 blockade in classical Hodgkin lymphoma. General observations from the study: In CD4+ cells, TCR diversity went up significantly by C4D1, but in CD8+ cells it did not. Complete responders matched newly diagnosed patients in baseline diversity.

The assay was immunoSEQ multiplex PCR, and TCRdb's table has in-frame clones only and misses some. The sample contains about 27,000 clones, around 72% of which appear only once. This CDR3 comprises 16 residues. J gave up 5 bases and V 2 bases, and 7 bases lay outside the gene matches. Germline V gene lookup returns CDR1 SGDLS and CDR2 YYNGEE. A remark on this clone: The antigen remains unidentified.

Stated time point: cycle 4 day 1 (C4D1), after 5 to 7 weeks of nivolumab. Each of the patients experienced relapse following autologous stem cell transplantation, and their brentuximab vedotin exposure differed. The TCR sequence derives from a human donor with classical Hodgkin lymphoma. The chain joins TRBV9 to TRBJ2-7, with 13 bases identical to TRBD2. This material consisted of peripheral blood mononuclear cells (PBMCs), taken before the fourth cycle of nivolumab. CDR3: CASSVGLAGDSHEQYF. Written as DNA, the CDR3 is TGTGCCAGCAGCGTTGGACTAGCGGGGGATTCCCACGAGCAGTACTTC.